This T cell receptor (beta chain) was observed in a study of blood T cells in healthy people across ages. Only a few counts were recorded for this clonotype. It was with a sample-barcoded 5' primer and a J-beta primer mix that a second PCR of roughly 7 to 12 cycles was run. Each CDR3 protein gets one entry after TCRdb re-called the 5' RACE reads with MiXCR. The data hold 1.2 million to 1.5 million distinct CDR3 sequences, with 35% to 45% observed a single time. The ends lost 2 bases at V and 0 bases at J; junction bases unmatched: 7. Germline CDR1 and CDR2: SGHVT and SQSDAQ. This CDR3 contains 18 residues.

This chain joins TRBV7-4 and TRBJ1-6; 7 bases map to TRBD1. The sequenced material came from blood. The TCR sequence derives from a woman under 30 in good health. CDR3 region: CASSLLGQLSSYNSPLHF. In DNA form, the CDR3 reads TGTGCCAGCAGCTTATTGGGACAGTTGAGCTCCTATAATTCACCCCTCCACTTT.